The present T cell receptor (beta chain) was sequenced within a study of blood T cell repertoires in COVID-19. Study information: The cDNA or gDNA used as material had been derived from T cells, B-cell-depleted T cells, or PBMCs.

The CDR3 consists of 16 residues. V dropped 0 bases and J dropped 3; count of bases not matched to a gene: 5. Germline CDR1 is SGHNT and CDR2 is YYREEE (reference sequence). The method was immunoSEQ multiplex PCR; TCRdb's version includes in-frame clones alone and lacks a portion of them. The sample has 45,000 to 55,000 clones, roughly 79% seen once. The chain combines TRBV5-4 with TRBJ1-3; 8 nucleotides match TRBD1. The TCR was taken from a human donor with active or convalescent COVID-19. The donor label of this sample is uncertain. Specimen: peripheral blood. Here the CDR3 DNA reads TGTGCCAGCAGCTTGGATCCAGGGGGCTTTGGAAACACCATATATTTT. Its translation: CASSLDPGGFGNTIYF.